This T cell receptor beta chain was obtained from a study of T cells after yellow fever vaccination. General study points: Booster sampling recovered most clones from primary vaccination (under 98% CD4, around 88% CD8).

Germline CDR1 reads MNHEY; CDR2 reads SMNVEV (reference sequence). The CDR3 sequence is 16 residues long. Trimming removed 6 bases from V and 7 bases from J, with 22 bases in between. The sample holds many counts of this clonotype. What it binds is unknown. In TCRdb, the 5' RACE reads were re-called with MiXCR into one record per CDR3 protein. The sample lists 340,000 or so distinct CDR3 sequences, roughly an eighth occurring once. The sequence was obtained from a man between 18 and 35 years old who received the YFV17D yellow fever vaccine. The sequenced sample was CD4+ T cells sorted from PBMCs, obtained 15 days after the yellow fever booster vaccination. The chain is built from TRBV27 and TRBJ1-5, with D maybe TRBD1 (5 bases). CDR3 sequence reads: CASSREGTFKGQPQHF. The DNA of the CDR3 is TGTGCCAGCAGCCGCGAAGGCACCTTCAAGGGGCAGCCCCAGCATTTT.